The subject of this entry is one T cell receptor beta chain. Its specificity is not known. The data were taken from a study of OX40 agonist ivuxolimab in advanced cancers. At the level of the study: People in dose escalation had one of these cancers: hepatocellular carcinoma, melanoma, renal cell or head and neck cancer.

Assay: immunoSEQ multiplex PCR; the TCRdb copy retains only in-frame clones and omits some. The table records 45,000 to 50,000 clones, 87% of them present only once. Autoimmune disease history or systemic immunosuppression led to patient exclusion. The CDR3 contains 15 residues. V was cut by 1 base and J by 4 bases, with 12 bases left in between. The germline V gene has CDR1 SGHTS and CDR2 YDEGEE. Study-level results: Some of the lowest clonal expansion was seen in partial responders at 0.1-3.0 mg/kg.

The material sequenced was CD4+ or CD8+ T cells sorted from blood, taken in a trial of the OX40 agonist ivuxolimab. The chain couples TRBV5-8 to TRBJ2-1, with D unclear. This TCR derives from an adult with an advanced solid tumor such as melanoma, head and neck, liver or kidney cancer. CDR3 DNA sequence: TGTGCCAGCAGCTTGAGGGAAGGGCCTTACAATGAGCAGTTCTTC. Residues: CASSLREGPYNEQFF.